The rows below give T cell receptor beta chains drawn from one sample of a study of control samples from healthy donors and cancer patients. The repertoire was sequenced with immunoSEQ multiplex PCR; TCRdb's copy has only in-frame clones and lacks some. The sample lists tens of thousands of clones; approximately 89% were seen once. Material: PBMCs. The origin of the receptors is a man between 60 and 70 years old with colorectal cancer. Both conserved end residues are part of each CDR3. Each record gives: D gene, V gene, J gene, clone size, CDR3 DNA, CDR3 protein. A D gene is named only where the DNA matches it firmly. Clone size is not always given. Where it is, it says once, few, many or a class for expanded clones.

D: NA
V: TRBV11-2
J: TRBJ2-1
size: NA
DNA: TGTGCCAGCAGCTTAGGAGGTCGCAATGAGCAGTTCTTC
CDR3: CASSLGGRNEQFF

D: NA
V: TRBV9
J: TRBJ1-2
size: NA
DNA: TGTGCCAGCAGCGTAGGAGCCGAGGACAGAAACGCTAACTATGGCTACACCTTC
CDR3: CASSVGAEDRNANYGYTF

D: NA
V: TRBV18
J: TRBJ1-1
size: NA
DNA: TGTGCCAGCTCACCGCCGGGGATCACTGAAGCTTTCTTT
CDR3: CASSPPGITEAFF

D: NA
V: TRBV5-4
J: TRBJ2-1
size: once
DNA: TGTGCCAGCAGCTCCGCGGGTTGGGGCAATGAGCAGTTCTTC
CDR3: CASSSAGWGNEQFF

D: TRBD2
V: TRBV3-1/TRBV3-2
J: TRBJ2-2
size: NA
DNA: TGTGCCAGCAGCCAACCCAGCGGGGGGGCCCGTGGGGAGCTGTTTTTT
CDR3: CASSQPSGGARGELFF

D: NA
V: TRBV5-1
J: TRBJ1-2
size: NA
DNA: TGCGCCAGCACCGTCGACATTAGTAACTATGGCTACACCTTC
CDR3: CASTVDISNYGYTF

D: NA
V: TRBV7-9
J: TRBJ1-1
size: NA
DNA: TGTGCCAGCAGCTCAGGGAACAGGGCGAACACTGAAGCTTTCTTT
CDR3: CASSSGNRANTEAFF

D: TRBD2
V: TRBV7-2
J: TRBJ2-5
size: NA
DNA: TGTGCCAGCAGCTCTAGGCCTAGCGGGGGGGGTGTGACCCAGTACTTC
CDR3: CASSSRPSGGGVTQYF

D: NA
V: TRBV5-4
J: TRBJ2-7
size: NA
DNA: TGTGCCAGCAGTTTTGACAGCTACGAGCAGTACTTC
CDR3: CASSFDSYEQYF

D: NA
V: TRBV9
J: TRBJ1-4
size: NA
DNA: TGTGCCAGCAGCGTAGGGACCGGTTCGGCTAATGAAAAACTGTTTTTT
CDR3: CASSVGTGSANEKLFF

D: NA
V: TRBV18
J: TRBJ1-1
size: NA
DNA: TGTGCCAGCTCCCAAGGACGGCTTTACACTGAAGCTTTCTTT
CDR3: CASSQGRLYTEAFF

D: NA
V: TRBV6-5
J: TRBJ2-2
size: NA
DNA: TGTGCCAGCAGTCTCTTCATGGGAGGCACCGGGGAGCTGTTTTTT
CDR3: CASSLFMGGTGELFF

D: TRBD1
V: TRBV18
J: TRBJ1-5
size: NA
DNA: TGTGCCAGCTCACCGGGACAGGGCAATCGGCCCCAGCATTTT
CDR3: CASSPGQGNRPQHF

D: NA
V: TRBV6-1
J: TRBJ2-7
size: NA
DNA: TGTGCCAGCAGTGAAGACTCCTACTACGAGCAGTACTTC
CDR3: CASSEDSYYEQYF

D: NA
V: TRBV5-4
J: TRBJ2-5
size: NA
DNA: TGTGCCAGCAGCTTGGGTGGCGGACGCCAAGAGACCCAGTACTTC
CDR3: CASSLGGGRQETQYF

D: TRBD1
V: TRBV7-9
J: TRBJ1-3
size: NA
DNA: TGTGCCAGCTCGGGACAGCTGATGTACTCTGGAAACACCATATATTTT
CDR3: CASSGQLMYSGNTIYF

D: TRBD1
V: TRBV11-1
J: TRBJ1-1
size: NA
DNA: TGTGCCAGCAGCTTAAAGGAGGGGGCGGTTGAAGCTTTCTTT
CDR3: CASSLKEGAVEAFF

D: TRBD1
V: TRBV19
J: TRBJ2-3
size: few
DNA: TGTGCCAGTAGTGACGGACCAGGGGGCTGGAGCACAGATACGCAGTATTTT
CDR3: CASSDGPGGWSTDTQYF

D: NA
V: TRBV4-3
J: TRBJ2-3
size: NA
DNA: TGCGCCAGCAGCCAAGACTCGGCAGGCAGCACAGATACGCAGTATTTT
CDR3: CASSQDSAGSTDTQYF

D: NA
V: TRBV19
J: TRBJ2-7
size: NA
DNA: TGTGCCAGTAGTACCGGGGCGGCCTACGAGCAGTACTTC
CDR3: CASSTGAAYEQYF

D: TRBD1
V: TRBV5-5
J: TRBJ1-3
size: once
DNA: TGTGCCAGCAGCTTGGGGACAGGGTTCGTTCTCTCTGGAAACACCATATATTTT
CDR3: CASSLGTGFVLSGNTIYF

D: NA
V: TRBV4-1
J: TRBJ2-3
size: NA
DNA: TGCGCCAGCAGCCAAGTCGGGTTCCGACAGGGAGGGACAGATACGCAGTATTTT
CDR3: CASSQVGFRQGGTDTQYF

D: NA
V: TRBV9
J: TRBJ1-5
size: NA
DNA: TGTGCCAGCAGCTGGGGCGGGGAGCGGGGTCAGCCCCAGCATTTT
CDR3: CASSWGGERGQPQHF

D: NA
V: TRBV4-2
J: TRBJ2-7
size: NA
DNA: TGTGCCAGCAGCCATACAGGGGGGGCCTACGAGCAGTACTTC
CDR3: CASSHTGGAYEQYF

D: NA
V: TRBV6-1
J: TRBJ1-2
size: NA
DNA: TGTGCCACCACCCGGGGGTATGGCTACACCTTC
CDR3: CATTRGYGYTF

D: NA
V: TRBV5-4
J: TRBJ2-3
size: NA
DNA: TGTGCCAGCAGCTCCCAGGTTGGCACAGATACGCAGTATTTT
CDR3: CASSSQVGTDTQYF

D: TRBD2
V: TRBV18
J: TRBJ2-1
size: NA
DNA: TGTGCCAGCTCACCACCGGGGACTACCACCTACAATGAGCAGTTCTTC
CDR3: CASSPPGTTTYNEQFF

D: NA
V: TRBV6-6
J: TRBJ2-7
size: NA
DNA: TGTGCCAGCAGTTATGGCCCACTGGAAGCCTACGAGCAGTACTTC
CDR3: CASSYGPLEAYEQYF

D: NA
V: TRBV3-1/TRBV3-2
J: TRBJ1-6
size: NA
DNA: TGTGCCAGCAGCCAAGCCCAGGGGAGATATTCACCCCTCCACTTT
CDR3: CASSQAQGRYSPLHF

D: NA
V: TRBV7-2
J: TRBJ1-3
size: NA
DNA: TGTGCCAGCACCCGCTACGGGGCCTTCTCTGGAAACACCATATATTTT
CDR3: CASTRYGAFSGNTIYF

D: TRBD2
V: TRBV15
J: TRBJ2-1
size: NA
DNA: TGTGCCACCAGCAGAGACCGACTAGCGGGGGGTAATGAGCAGTTCTTC
CDR3: CATSRDRLAGGNEQFF

D: NA
V: TRBV28
J: TRBJ2-7
size: NA
DNA: TGTGCCAGCAGTTTAGGATTGGGGGGACACTCCTACGAGCAGTACTTC
CDR3: CASSLGLGGHSYEQYF